This T cell receptor beta chain was sequenced in a study of Graves' ophthalmopathy and Graves' hyperthyroidism. RNA transcripts were the template, and TCR beta CDR3 regions were amplified from them. After a first-round RT-PCR with HTBI primers, a second-round multiplex PCR was run. TCRdb called the multiplex PCR reads again in MiXCR, with one record for every CDR3 protein. Here the sample spans about 740,000 distinct CDR3 sequences, roughly 41% being singletons. The germline V gene encodes CDR1 SGHDT and CDR2 YYEEEE. Trimming stripped 1 base from V and 0 bases from J, with 10 bases between. This CDR3 region has 16 residues.

This clonotype originated in an adult man with Graves' ophthalmopathy. V is TRBV5-6 and J is TRBJ1-4, with TRBD1 as a possible D gene (5 bases). The specimen sequenced was peripheral blood. CDR3 sequence (DNA): TGTGCCAGCAGCTTGTGGAGGGACGCAACTAATGAAAAACTGTTTTTT. The encoded protein is CASSLWRDATNEKLFF.